These 22 T cell receptor beta chains were all obtained from the same sample, sequenced in a study of T cell repertoires in cytomegalovirus infection. TCRdb analysed the reads with MiXCR anew, one entry per CDR3 protein. Among 500,000 or so distinct CDR3 sequences listed, 16% were seen once. The specimen sequenced was CD8+ T cells from PBMCs. These receptor sequences come from a human donor in good health (CMV status not recorded). Some clones in this sample may be carry-over from other donors' samples.

The chain recombines TRBV7-9 with TRBJ1-1; 7 bases map to TRBD1. V trimming: 5 bases; J trimming: 7 bases; junction bases outside the gene matches: 4. This CDR3 has 12 amino acids. From germline, CDR1 is SEHNR and CDR2 FQNEAQ (reference sequence). In DNA, the CDR3 is TGTGCCAGCAGCCCGACAGGGTTTGAAGCTTTCTTT. This encodes CASSPTGFEAFF. Together with reference TRBV7-9 and TRBJ1-1, the CDR3 gives the full variable domain: DTGVSQNPRHKITKRGQNVTFRCDPISEHNRLYWYRQTLGQGPEFLTYFQNEAQLEKSRLLSDRFSAERPKGSFSTLEIQRTEQGDSAMYLCASSPTGFEAFFGQGTRLTVV.

This clonotype was recorded a few times. The junction does not match germline at one end; this may be a read error. The gene calls are TRBV27 and TRBJ2-3; D not resolved. Germline V CDR1 and CDR2: MNHEY, SMNVEV (reference sequence). There are 11 residues in the CDR3. The CDR3 loop is CASRLGGKQYF. The CDR3 bases are TGTGCCAGCCGTTTGGGTGGTAAGCAGTATTTT.

This clonotype appeared many times. The rearrangement uses TRBV7-3 and TRBJ2-2, with 11 positions matching TRBD2. J gave up 2 bases and V 2 bases, and 10 bases lay outside the gene matches. This CDR3 has 19 residues. Germline CDR1 SGHTA, CDR2 FQGTGA. CDR3 DNA: TGTGCCAGCAGCTTAGTCCTAGCGGGAGGCCCGGAAAACACCGGGGAGCTGTTTTTT. Its translation is CASSLVLAGGPENTGELFF.

The gene calls are TRBV6-1 and TRBJ2-3, with D unclear. Trimming left V 5 bases short and J 9 bases short, with 12 bases between. The CDR3 runs to 12 residues. Looked up from germline, CDR1 is MNHNS and CDR2 is SASEGT. The CDR3 coding sequence is TGTGCCAGCAGTCCAACGGTGGTCACGCAGTATTTT. Translated, it gives CASSPTVVTQYF.

This clonotype has ten or more counts. This chain links TRBV12-3 or TRBV12-4 with TRBJ2-7; the match to TRBD2 covers 7 bases. The CDR3 runs to 14 residues. J was trimmed by 9 bases and V by 5 bases; bases with no gene match: 13. CDR3 sequence: CASSPREGRLGQYF. The CDR3 DNA sequence: TGTGCCAGCAGTCCCAGGGAGGGACGTTTGGGGCAGTACTTC.

In its sample, this clonotype was seen many times. This chain uses TRBV4-1 with TRBJ1-2; weak D call: TRBD1 (6 bases). The germline V gene encodes CDR1 MGHRA and CDR2 YSYEKL. V lost 0 bases, J lost 7 bases, and 12 bases lay in between. The CDR3 length is 14 residues. The CDR3 region has the DNA TGCGCCAGCAGCCAAGAGACAGGTTGGGGTGGCTACACCTTC. Translation: CASSQETGWGGYTF.

V gene TRBV20-1 combines with J gene TRBJ1-3; D not certain. Germline V gives CDR1 DFQATT, CDR2 SNEGSKA (reference sequence). The germline V and J ends were trimmed by 3 bases and 2 bases, with 8 bases remaining between them. This CDR3 has 13 residues. CDR3 protein: CSASDGTGNTIYF. CDR3 nucleotide sequence: TGCAGTGCTAGTGATGGCACTGGAAACACCATATATTTT.

This clonotype has a handful of counts. V gene TRBV5-6 combines with J gene TRBJ1-6; D may be TRBD1 (5 bases). This CDR3 is built from 17 residues. V lost 3 bases and J lost 0, with 13 bases in between. Germline assignment: CDR1 SGHDT and CDR2 YYEEEE. CDR3 protein: CASSWGGPSSYNSPLHF. The CDR3, as DNA: TGTGCCAGCAGCTGGGGGGGTCCAAGCTCCTATAATTCACCCCTCCACTTT.

This clonotype was counted ten times or more. A read error may account for a junction end that differs from germline. The chain links TRBV5-1 to TRBJ2-2; D not resolved. Germline CDR1 and CDR2: SGHRS and YFSETQ. The CDR3 contains 11 residues. The CDR3 nucleotides read TGTGCCAGCAGCGCAACCGGGGAGCTGTTTTTT. It codes for CASSATGELFF.

This clonotype was counted only a few times. The V gene is TRBV6-5, the J gene TRBJ2-7; D is ambiguous. Germline CDR1 MNHEY, CDR2 SVGAGI. Trimming pared 2 bases from V and 6 bases from J, leaving 11 bases between. The CDR3 is 13 residues long. Here the CDR3 reads CASSYTPSGEQYF. DNA of the CDR3: TGTGCCAGCAGTTACACTCCTTCGGGCGAGCAGTACTTC.

As regards this clonotype: This likely comes from a read error, as the CDR3 has no conserved phenylalanine or tryptophan at its end. The chain combines TRBV27 with TRBJ2-7, with 9 bases fitting TRBD1. The germline V gene has CDR1 MNHEY and CDR2 SMNVEV (reference sequence). V dropped 6 bases and J dropped 0; count of bases not matched to a gene: 3. The length of the CDR3 is 14 residues. The CDR3 region is CASRGTGSSYEQYL. CDR3 DNA sequence: TGTGCCAGCAGGGGGACAGGGAGCTCCTACGAGCAGTACTTA.

This clonotype has ten or more counts. This sequence joins TRBV11-2 and TRBJ2-1; no clear D. The V gene lost 5 bases and the J gene lost 0 bases, with 17 bases spanning the gap. There are 17 residues in the CDR3. Per the germline V gene, CDR1 is SGHAT and CDR2 is FQNNGV. The CDR3 nucleotides read TGTGCCAGCAGCACCTGGTCGGCGCAGAGCTCCTACAATGAGCAGTTCTTC. Amino acids: CASSTWSAQSSYNEQFF. The whole variable domain, filled in from reference TRBV11-2 and TRBJ2-1, reads EAGVAQSPRYKIIEKRQSVAFWCNPISGHATLYWYQQILGQGPKLLIQFQNNGVVDDSQLPKDRFSAERLKGVDSTLKIQPAKLEDSAVYLCASSTWSAQSSYNEQFFGPGTRLTVL.

This clonotype showed up many times. V usage is TRBV7-8 and J usage is TRBJ1-4; TRBD1 is a possible D gene (5 bases). Trimming left V 5 bases short and J 3 bases short, with 25 bases between. Germline loops: CDR1 SGHVS, CDR2 FQNEAQ. This CDR3 comprises 19 residues. The CDR3 loop reads CASSISLPGTVRANEKLFF. CDR3 DNA: TGTGCCAGCAGCATTAGTCTCCCCGGGACGGTGCGGGCTAATGAAAAACTGTTTTTT.

This clonotype has at least ten counts. The chain has TRBV6-5 and TRBJ1-1, with TRBD1 as a possible D gene (5 bases). Germline CDR1 is MNHEY and CDR2 is SVGAGI. V was trimmed by 5 bases and J by 3 bases, leaving 19 bases between them. The CDR3 is made up of 16 amino acids. The CDR3 bases are TGTGCCAGCAGTAATCTCGATGGCAGGGAGGACACTGAAGCTTTCTTT. Protein: CASSNLDGREDTEAFF.

The chain couples TRBV10-3 to TRBJ2-2, with TRBD1 matching 7 bases. This CDR3 spans 16 amino acids. Looked up from germline, CDR1 is ENHRY and CDR2 is SYGVKD. The junction had 4 bases not matched to a gene; V was cut back by 3 bases and J by 0 bases. The CDR3 sequence: CAISDPGQSNTGELFF. The CDR3 DNA reads as TGTGCCATCAGTGACCCGGGACAGTCGAACACCGGGGAGCTGTTTTTT.

V and J are TRBV28 and TRBJ2-7; 7 bases fit TRBD2. V lost 5 bases and J lost 9; bases outside the gene matches: 10. The CDR3 covers 13 residues. Germline-derived CDR1 and CDR2 are MDHEN and SYDVKM. In DNA, the CDR3 is TGTGCCAGCAGTCCCCCCGGTCCGGGGGGGCAGTACTTC. Translation: CASSPPGPGGQYF.

This clonotype was detected ten times or more. The rearrangement joins TRBV6-5 to TRBJ1-1; D is unresolved. This CDR3 contains 16 residues. Germline CDR1 is MNHEY and CDR2 is SVGAGI. Trimming removed 6 bases from V and 0 bases from J, with 17 bases in between. For the CDR3, the DNA is TGTGCCAGCAGCTGGACCCCCGGACGAATGAACACTGAAGCTTTCTTT. This gives the protein CASSWTPGRMNTEAFF.

J is TRBJ1-3 and V is TRBV28; D is unclear. The germline CDR1 and CDR2 sequences are MDHEN and SYDVKM. V was shortened by 5 bases and J by 0 bases, with 20 bases between the two germline ends. CDR3 length: 18 residues. DNA of the CDR3: TGTGCCAGCAGTCTTCTCACGGATCTAATCCACTCTGGAAACACCATATATTTT. Residues: CASSLLTDLIHSGNTIYF.

Many counts were recorded for this clonotype. The chain carries TRBV7-8 and TRBJ1-5; D perhaps matches TRBD1 (5 bases). Germline CDR1 reads SGHVS; CDR2 reads FQNEAQ. V was clipped by 5 bases and J by 0 bases, with 8 bases between them. The CDR3 runs 14 residues. CDR3 sequence: CASSLGHSNQPQHF. For the CDR3, the DNA is TGTGCCAGCAGCCTCGGACATAGCAATCAGCCCCAGCATTTT.

The V gene is TRBV7-9, the J gene TRBJ2-1; D call uncertain. CDR1 and CDR2 from the germline V gene are SEHNR and FQNEAQ (reference sequence). V was pared by 8 bases and J by 9 bases, with 8 bases between. CDR3 length equals 10 residues. The CDR3 region has the DNA TGTGCCAGCGCCGATGGTGAGCAGTTCTTC. This encodes CASADGEQFF. The whole variable domain, filled in from reference TRBV7-9 and TRBJ2-1, reads DTGVSQNPRHKITKRGQNVTFRCDPISEHNRLYWYRQTLGQGPEFLTYFQNEAQLEKSRLLSDRFSAERPKGSFSTLEIQRTEQGDSAMYLCASADGEQFFGPGTRLTVL.

V and J are TRBV7-2 and TRBJ1-2; the D gene is possibly TRBD1 (5 bases). Germline-derived CDR1 and CDR2 are SGHTA and FQGNSA. CDR3 length equals 18 residues. Trimming took off 1 base at V and 7 bases at J, with 25 bases between the two ends. This chain's CDR3 is CASSLGDVTPGLGSGYTF. The DNA of the CDR3 is TGTGCCAGCAGCTTAGGGGACGTCACTCCAGGGTTGGGTAGTGGCTACACCTTC.

This clonotype occurred a few times. The chain joins TRBV5-1 to TRBJ1-1, with 8 bases aligning to TRBD1. Trimming cost V 1 base and J 5 bases; bases outside gene matches: 7. The CDR3 totals 15 residues. Germline V gene lookup returns CDR1 SGHRS and CDR2 YFSETQ. In nucleotides, the CDR3 is TGCGCCAGCAGCTTGTCAGGACAGGGCCATACTGAAGCTTTCTTT. It encodes CASSLSGQGHTEAFF.